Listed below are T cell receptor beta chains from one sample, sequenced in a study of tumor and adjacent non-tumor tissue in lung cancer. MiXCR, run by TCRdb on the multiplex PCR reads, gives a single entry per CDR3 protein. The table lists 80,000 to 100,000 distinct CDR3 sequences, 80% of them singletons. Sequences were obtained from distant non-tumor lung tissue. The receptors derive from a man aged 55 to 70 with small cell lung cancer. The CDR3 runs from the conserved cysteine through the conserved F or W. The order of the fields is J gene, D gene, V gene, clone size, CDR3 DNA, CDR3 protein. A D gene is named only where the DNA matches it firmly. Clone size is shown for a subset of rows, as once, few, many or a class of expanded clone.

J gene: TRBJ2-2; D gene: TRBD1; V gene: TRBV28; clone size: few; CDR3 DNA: TGTGCCAGCAGGGGACAGGGCGAAACCGGGGAGCAGTTTTTT; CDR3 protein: CASRGQGETGEQFF
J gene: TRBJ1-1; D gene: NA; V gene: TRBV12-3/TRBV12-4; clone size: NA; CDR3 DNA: TGTGTCAGCAGCTGGATACTGAACACTGAAGCTTTCTTT; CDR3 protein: CVSSWILNTEAFF
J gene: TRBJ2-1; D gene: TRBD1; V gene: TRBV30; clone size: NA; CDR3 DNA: TGTGCTCGGGACAGGTGGTTCGGGAATGAGCAGTTCTTC; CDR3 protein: CARDRWFGNEQFF
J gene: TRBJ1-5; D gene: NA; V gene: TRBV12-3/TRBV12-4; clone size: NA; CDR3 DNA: TGTGCCAGCAGTTTGGGAGGTGGCCAGCCCCAACATTTT; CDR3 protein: CASSLGGGQPQHF
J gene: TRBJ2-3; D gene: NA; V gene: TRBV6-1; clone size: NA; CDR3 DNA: TGTGCCAGCAGTGAAGCAATAGCTAGCACAGATACGCGGTATTTT; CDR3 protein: CASSEAIASTDTRYF
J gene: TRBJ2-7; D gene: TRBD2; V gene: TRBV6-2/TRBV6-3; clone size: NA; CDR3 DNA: TGTGCCAGCAAGATGGCGGGAGTCCCTATGGAGCATTACTTC; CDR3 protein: CASKMAGVPMEHYF
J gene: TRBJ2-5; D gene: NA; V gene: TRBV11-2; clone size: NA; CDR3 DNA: TGTGCCAGCGGTCAGGCGGAGACCCAGTATTTC; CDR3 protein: CASGQAETQYF
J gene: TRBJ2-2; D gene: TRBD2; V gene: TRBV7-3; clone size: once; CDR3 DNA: TGTGCCAGCAGCCCTAGCGGGAGCCCCACCGGGGAGCTGTTATTT; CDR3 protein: CASSPSGSPTGELLF
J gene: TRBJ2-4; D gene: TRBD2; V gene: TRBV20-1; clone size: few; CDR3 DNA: TGCAGTGCTCAGGGCACTAGCGGCCTCCCAAACATTCAGTACTTC; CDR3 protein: CSAQGTSGLPNIQYF
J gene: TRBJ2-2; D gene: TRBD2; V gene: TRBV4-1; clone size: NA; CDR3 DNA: TGCGCCAGCAGCTCCCAGACTAGCGGGGTGAACACCGGGGAGCTGTTTTTT; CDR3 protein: CASSSQTSGVNTGELFF
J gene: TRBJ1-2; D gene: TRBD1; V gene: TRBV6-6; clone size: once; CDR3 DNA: TGTGCCTGCAGTACTCAAGATGGACAGGGATGGTACACCTTC; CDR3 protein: CACSTQDGQGWYTF
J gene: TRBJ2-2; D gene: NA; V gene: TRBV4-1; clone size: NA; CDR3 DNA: TGCGCCAACAGCAGCATGGGGGCCTATACCGGGGAGCTATTTTTT; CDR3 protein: CANSSMGAYTGELFF
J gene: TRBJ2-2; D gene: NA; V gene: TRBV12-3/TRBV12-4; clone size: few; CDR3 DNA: TGTGCTAGCACCTCTACCTCCTGGGGGGAGCTGTTTTTT; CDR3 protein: CASTSTSWGELFF
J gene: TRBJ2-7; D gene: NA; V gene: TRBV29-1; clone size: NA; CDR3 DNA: TGCAGCGTCCAGGACACCTCCTGCGAGCAGTACTTC; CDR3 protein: CSVQDTSCEQYF
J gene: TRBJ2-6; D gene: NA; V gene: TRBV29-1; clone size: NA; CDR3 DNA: TGCAGCGCTCAACGTGGACGCAACTCTGGGGCCAACATCCTGACTTTC; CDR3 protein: CSAQRGRNSGANILTF
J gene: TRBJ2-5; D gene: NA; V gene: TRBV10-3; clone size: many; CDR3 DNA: TGTGCCATCACACGACGGGACCCAGAGACCCAGTACTTC; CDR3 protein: CAITRRDPETQYF
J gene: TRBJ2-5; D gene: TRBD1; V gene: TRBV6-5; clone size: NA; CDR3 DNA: TGTGCCGGCAGTTTGACAGGGATGAAGACCCAGTACTTC; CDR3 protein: CAGSLTGMKTQYF
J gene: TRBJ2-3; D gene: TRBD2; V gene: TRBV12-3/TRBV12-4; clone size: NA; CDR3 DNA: TGTGCCAGCCGCAATGGACTAGCAGAGGACACAGATACGCAGTATTTT; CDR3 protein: CASRNGLAEDTDTQYF
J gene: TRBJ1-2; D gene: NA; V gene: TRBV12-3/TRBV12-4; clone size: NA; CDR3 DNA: TGTGCCAGCAGCCCTTTTCACTGTGGTTACACCTTC; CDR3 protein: CASSPFHCGYTF
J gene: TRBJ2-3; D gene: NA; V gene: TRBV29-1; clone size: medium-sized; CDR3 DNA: TGCAGCGTTGCAACGGGAATGGCAGATACGCAGTATTTT; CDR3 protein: CSVATGMADTQYF
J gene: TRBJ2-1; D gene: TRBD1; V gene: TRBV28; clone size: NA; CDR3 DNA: TGTGCCAGCAGTTCGCGATATATGGACAGGGAGTTAGGAAATGAGCACTTCTTC; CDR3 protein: CASSSRYMDRELGNEHFF
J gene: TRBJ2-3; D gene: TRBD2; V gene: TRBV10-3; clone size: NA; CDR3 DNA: TGTGCCATCAGTGAGTCGGATCCTGGACTCGCGGGAGTTGAGGCAGATACGAAGTATTTT; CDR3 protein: CAISESDPGLAGVEADTKYF